Presented here are 4 T cell receptor beta chains from one specimen sequenced in a study of cytomegalovirus exposure and HLA in healthy donors. It was with 60 Vbeta and 13 Jbeta primers that the PCR ran. Generated by immunoSEQ multiplex PCR, the TCRdb table keeps only in-frame clones and is missing some. The sample carries approximately 100,000 clones, 60% to 75% recorded once. Sequenced material: PBMCs. The receptors come from a male donor in good health and CMV-seropositive.

The chain joins TRBV30 to TRBJ2-3; the match to TRBD2 covers 11 bases. The germline gives CDR1 GTSNPN, CDR2 SVGIG (reference sequence). The CDR3 length is 13 residues. The V segment lost 2 bases and the J segment 12 bases; nucleotides outside the gene matches: 7. The CDR3 loop is CAWSTTSGGSQYF. The DNA for the CDR3 is TGTGCCTGGAGTACAACTAGCGGGGGCTCCCAGTATTTT.

V usage is TRBV6-5 and J usage is TRBJ2-7; 10 bases agree with TRBD1. CDR1 and CDR2 (germline): MNHEY, SVGAGI. Losses at the gene ends were 4 bases for V and 0 bases for J; bases not matched to a gene: 3. The CDR3 is 15 amino acids. CDR3 amino acids: CASSWGQGSSYEQYF. CDR3 DNA sequence: TGTGCCAGCAGTTGGGGACAGGGGAGCTCCTACGAGCAGTACTTC.

This chain uses TRBV28 with TRBJ1-1; perhaps TRBD1 as D (5 bases). The V gene lost 7 bases and the J gene lost 2 bases, with 20 bases spanning the gap. Germline V lookup: CDR1 MDHEN, CDR2 SYDVKM. This CDR3 has 16 amino acids. The CDR3 is CASKGAGLGLNTEAFF. The CDR3 nucleotides are TGTGCCAGCAAAGGGGCCGGGCTGGGCCTTAACACTGAAGCTTTCTTT.

This clone turned up a few times. V usage is TRBV7-8 and J usage is TRBJ1-6; D might be TRBD1 (6 bases). Trimming removed 4 bases at V and 10 bases at J, with 17 bases between. From germline, CDR1 is SGHVS and CDR2 FQNEAQ. The CDR3 runs to 15 residues. The CDR3 DNA reads as TGTGCCAGCAGCTCCCGGGACGGGGGGGGCTCACCCCTCCACTTT. The encoded protein is CASSSRDGGGSPLHF.